The clone carrying this T cell receptor beta chain was detected only once. Per germline, CDR1 SGHRS and CDR2 YFSETQ. V was cut by 0 bases and J by 4 bases, with 8 bases left in between. The CDR3 is 14 residues long. As originally analysed: By means of reference gene primer amplification, nucleated cell counts were estimated. Clones were sequenced by immunoSEQ multiplex PCR, and TCRdb holds only the in-frame ones, with some missing. The DNA was the basis for D and trimming; V, J and clone size are from that table. The sample includes roughly 56,000 clones, 92% of them seen just once. The data originate from a study of blood T cell repertoires in COVID-19. At the level of the study: Samples taken during acute and convalescent COVID-19 were collected in the United States, Italy and Spain.

The sequenced sample was peripheral blood. The receptor was derived from a middle-aged man with active COVID-19. V and J are TRBV5-1 and TRBJ2-1; D perhaps matches TRBD2 (5 bases). CDR3 nucleotide sequence: TGCGCCAGCAGCTTGGCAGCGGCGTACAATGAGCAGTTCTTC. Protein sequence: CASSLAAAYNEQFF.